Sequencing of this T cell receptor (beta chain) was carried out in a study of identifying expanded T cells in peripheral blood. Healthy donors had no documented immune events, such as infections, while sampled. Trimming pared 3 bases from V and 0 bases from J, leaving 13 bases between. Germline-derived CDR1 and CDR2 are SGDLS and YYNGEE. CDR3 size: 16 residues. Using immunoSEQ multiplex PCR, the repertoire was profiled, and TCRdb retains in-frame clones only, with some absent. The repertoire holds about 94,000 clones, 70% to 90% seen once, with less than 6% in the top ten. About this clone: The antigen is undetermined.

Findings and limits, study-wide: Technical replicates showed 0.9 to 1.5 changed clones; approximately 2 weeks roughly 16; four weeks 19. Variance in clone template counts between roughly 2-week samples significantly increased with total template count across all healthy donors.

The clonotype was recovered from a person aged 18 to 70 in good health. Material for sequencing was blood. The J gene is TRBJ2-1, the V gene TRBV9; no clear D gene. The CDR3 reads CASSEPPSLSYNEQFF. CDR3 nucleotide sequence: TGTGCCAGCAGCGAACCGCCTAGTCTCTCCTACAATGAGCAGTTCTTC.